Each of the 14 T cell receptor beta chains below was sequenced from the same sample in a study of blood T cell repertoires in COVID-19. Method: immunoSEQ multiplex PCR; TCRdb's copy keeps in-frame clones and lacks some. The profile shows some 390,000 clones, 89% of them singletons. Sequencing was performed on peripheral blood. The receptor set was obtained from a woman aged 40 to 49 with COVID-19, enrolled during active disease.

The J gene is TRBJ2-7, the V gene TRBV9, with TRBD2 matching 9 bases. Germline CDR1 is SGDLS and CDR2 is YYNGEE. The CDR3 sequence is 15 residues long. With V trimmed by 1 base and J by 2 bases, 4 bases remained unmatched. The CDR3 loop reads CASSVKGGRAYEQYF. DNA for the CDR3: TGTGCCAGCAGCGTAAAGGGCGGGAGGGCCTACGAGCAGTACTTC.

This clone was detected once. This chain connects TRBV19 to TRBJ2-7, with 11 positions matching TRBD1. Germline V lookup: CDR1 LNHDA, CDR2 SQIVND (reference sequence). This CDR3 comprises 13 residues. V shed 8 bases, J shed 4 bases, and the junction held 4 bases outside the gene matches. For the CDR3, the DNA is TGTGCCAGTGCCGGGACAGGGGGTTACGAGCAGTACTTC. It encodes CASAGTGGYEQYF.

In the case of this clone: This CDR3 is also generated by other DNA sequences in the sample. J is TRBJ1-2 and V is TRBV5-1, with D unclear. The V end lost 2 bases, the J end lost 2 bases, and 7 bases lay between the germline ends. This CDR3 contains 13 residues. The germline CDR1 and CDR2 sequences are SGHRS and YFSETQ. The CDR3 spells CASSLGGNYGYTF. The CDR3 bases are TGCGCCAGCAGCTTAGGAGGGAACTATGGCTACACCTTC.

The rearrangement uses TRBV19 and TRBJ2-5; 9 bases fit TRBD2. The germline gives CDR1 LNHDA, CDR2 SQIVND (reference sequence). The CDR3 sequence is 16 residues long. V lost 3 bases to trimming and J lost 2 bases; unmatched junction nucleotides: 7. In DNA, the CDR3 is TGTGCCAGTAGTATTATAGCGGGGGCCATACAAGAGACCCAGTACTTC. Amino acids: CASSIIAGAIQETQYF. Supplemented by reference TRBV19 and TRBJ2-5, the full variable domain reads DGGITQSPKYLFRKEGQNVTLSCEQNLNHDAMYWYRQDPGQGLRLIYYSQIVNDFQKGDIAEGYSVSREKKESFPLTVTSAQKNPTAFYLCASSIIAGAIQETQYFGPGTRLLVL.

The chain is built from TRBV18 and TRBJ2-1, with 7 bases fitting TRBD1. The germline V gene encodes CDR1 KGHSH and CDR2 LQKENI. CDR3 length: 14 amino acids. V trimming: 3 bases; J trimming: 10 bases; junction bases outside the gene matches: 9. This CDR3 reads CASSPPDRAGEQFF. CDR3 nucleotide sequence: TGTGCCAGCTCACCCCCTGACAGGGCAGGGGAGCAGTTCTTC.

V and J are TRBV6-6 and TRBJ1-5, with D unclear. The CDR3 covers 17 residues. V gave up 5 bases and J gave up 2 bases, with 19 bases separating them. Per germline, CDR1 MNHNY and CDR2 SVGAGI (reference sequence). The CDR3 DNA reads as TGTGCCAGCAGTCAACCCCTAGACCGCGGCGGCAATCAGCCCCAGCATTTT. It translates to CASSQPLDRGGNQPQHF.

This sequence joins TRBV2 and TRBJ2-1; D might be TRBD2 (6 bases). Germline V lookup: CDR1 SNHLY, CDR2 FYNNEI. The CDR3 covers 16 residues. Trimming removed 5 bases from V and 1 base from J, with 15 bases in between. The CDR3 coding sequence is TGTGCCAGCAGTCTAGGTACAGGAGGGTCCTACAATGAGCAGTTCTTC. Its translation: CASSLGTGGSYNEQFF.

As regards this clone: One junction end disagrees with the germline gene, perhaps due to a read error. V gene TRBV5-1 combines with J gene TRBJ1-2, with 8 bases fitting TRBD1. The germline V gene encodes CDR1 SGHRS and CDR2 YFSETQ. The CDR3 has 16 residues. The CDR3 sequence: CASRLGQVGVNYGYTF. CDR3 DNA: TGCGCCAGCAGATTGGGACAGGTTGGGGTTAACTATGGCTACACCTTC. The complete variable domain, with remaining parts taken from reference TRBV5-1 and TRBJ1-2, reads KAGVTQTPRYLIKTRGQQVTLSCSPISGHRSVSWYQQTPGQGLQFLFEYFSETQRNKGNFPGRFSGRQFSNSRSEMNVSTLELGDSALYLCASRLGQVGVNYGYTFGSGTRLTVV.

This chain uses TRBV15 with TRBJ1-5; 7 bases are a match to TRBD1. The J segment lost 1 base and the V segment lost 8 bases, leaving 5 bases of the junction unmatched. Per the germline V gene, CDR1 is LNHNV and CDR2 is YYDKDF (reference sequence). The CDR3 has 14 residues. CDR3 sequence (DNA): TGTGCCACCTTTACAGGGGAGAGCAATCAGCCCCAGCATTTT. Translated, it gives CATFTGESNQPQHF.

In DNA form, the CDR3 reads TGTGCCAGCAGCCCCCCTCTGACAGGGGGCCGTGGGGAGCAGTACTTC. This codes for CASSPPLTGGRGEQYF. The chain couples TRBV7-9 to TRBJ2-7; 10 positions match TRBD1. Germline assignment: CDR1 SEHNR and CDR2 FQNEAQ (reference sequence). This CDR3 region has 16 residues. Trimming took 5 bases from V and 7 from J; bases not matched to a gene: 14.

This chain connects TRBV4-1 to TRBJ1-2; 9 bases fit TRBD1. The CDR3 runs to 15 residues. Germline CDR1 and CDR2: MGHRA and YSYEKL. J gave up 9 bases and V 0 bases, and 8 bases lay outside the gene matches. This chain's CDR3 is CASSQDRDRVGRYTF. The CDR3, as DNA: TGCGCCAGCAGCCAAGATCGGGACAGGGTAGGTCGCTACACCTTC.

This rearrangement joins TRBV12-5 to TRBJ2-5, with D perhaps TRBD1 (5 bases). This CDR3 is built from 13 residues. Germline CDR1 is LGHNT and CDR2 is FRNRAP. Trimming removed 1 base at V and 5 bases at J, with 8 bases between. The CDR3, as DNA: TGTGCTAGTGGTTTGGCCAACAGGGAGACCCAGTACTTC. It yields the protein CASGLANRETQYF. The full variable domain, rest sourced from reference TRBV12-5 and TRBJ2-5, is DARVTQTPRHKVTEMGQEVTMRCQPILGHNTVFWYRQTMMQGLELLAYFRNRAPLDDSGMPKDRFSAEMPDATLATLKIQPSEPRDSAVYFCASGLANRETQYFGPGTRLLVL.

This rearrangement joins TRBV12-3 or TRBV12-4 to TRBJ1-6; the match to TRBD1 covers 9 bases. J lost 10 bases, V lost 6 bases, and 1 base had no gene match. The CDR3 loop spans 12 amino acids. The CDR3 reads CASRDRGSPLHF. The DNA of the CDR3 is TGTGCCAGCAGGGACAGGGGATCACCCCTCCACTTT.

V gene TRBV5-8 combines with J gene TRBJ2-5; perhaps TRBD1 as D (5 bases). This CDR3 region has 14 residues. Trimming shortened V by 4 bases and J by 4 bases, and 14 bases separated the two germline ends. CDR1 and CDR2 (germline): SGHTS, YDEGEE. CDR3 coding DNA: TGTGCCAGCAGCCCAGGGTCCGGCAGAGAGACCCAGTACTTC. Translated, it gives CASSPGSGRETQYF.